Shown below are 24 T cell receptor beta chains from a single sample sequenced in a study of T cell changes during pregnancy in multiple sclerosis. Libraries were prepared by immunoSEQ multiplex PCR; TCRdb keeps only in-frame clonotypes and omits some of them. Altogether fewer than 45,000 clones are present, 90% to 95% being singletons, with the ten largest covering roughly 0.45%. Sequenced here: CD4+ T cells from peripheral blood mononuclear cells, sampled in the third trimester of pregnancy. Source of these receptors: a female donor in good health, enrolled as a control in a pregnancy study.

The chain uses TRBV18 and TRBJ2-1; a weak D match, TRBD2 (6 bases). Per the germline V gene, CDR1 is KGHSH and CDR2 is LQKENI. With 8 bases removed from V and 9 bases from J, the gap between germline ends came to 17 bases. The CDR3 is made up of 13 amino acids. For the CDR3, the DNA is TGTGCCAGCAAGACCACGGACGGGAGTGAGCAGTTCTTC. This codes for CASKTTDGSEQFF. The full variable domain, completed using reference TRBV18 and TRBJ2-1, is NAGVMQNPRHLVRRRGQEARLRCSPMKGHSHVYWYRQLPEEGLKFMVYLQKENIIDESGMPKERFSAEFPKEGPSILRIQQVVRGDSAAYFCASKTTDGSEQFFGPGTRLTVL.

The chain links TRBV5-1 to TRBJ2-7; tentatively, D is TRBD1 (6 bases). The CDR3 contains 14 residues. Per germline, CDR1 SGHRS and CDR2 YFSETQ. The V end lost 5 bases, the J end lost 3 bases, and 15 bases lay between the germline ends. CDR3 in amino acids: CASSQTGTIYEQYF. The CDR3, as DNA: TGCGCCAGCAGTCAAACCGGGACAATCTACGAGCAGTACTTC.

J is TRBJ1-2 and V is TRBV6-5; D perhaps matches TRBD1 (5 bases). The length of the CDR3 is 14 residues. Trimming removed 2 bases from V and 1 base from J, with 8 bases in between. From germline, CDR1 is MNHEY and CDR2 SVGAGI. The CDR3 DNA follows: TGTGCCAGCAGTTACCGGGGGGGTAACTATGGCTACACCTTC. Translated: CASSYRGGNYGYTF.

The chain links TRBV27 to TRBJ2-1, with TRBD1 identical over 8 bases. The CDR3 contains 15 residues. The V gene's germline CDR1 is MNHEY and CDR2 SMNVEV (reference sequence). V was pared by 5 bases and J by 7 bases, with 10 bases of the junction left unmatched. This CDR3 is CASSIFQGAKNEQFF. The CDR3 DNA reads as TGTGCCAGCAGTATATTCCAGGGGGCGAAGAATGAGCAGTTCTTC.

V and J are TRBV7-6 and TRBJ2-2; 7 bases match TRBD2. CDR1 is SGHVS, CDR2 FNYEAQ, per germline. The CDR3 extends over 15 amino acids. V gave up 1 base and J gave up 5 bases; unmatched junction bases: 4. CDR3 sequence (DNA): TGTGCCAGCAGCTTAGGACTAGCTGGTACCGGGGAGCTGTTTTTT. It is translated as CASSLGLAGTGELFF.

This clone showed up just once. J is TRBJ1-2 and V is TRBV6-1, with TRBD1 matching 9 bases. CDR3 length equals 15 residues. Germline CDR1 is MNHNS and CDR2 is SASEGT. The V and J ends lost 4 bases and 1 base, in that order; junction bases with no gene match: 4. DNA for the CDR3: TGTGCCAGCAGTGTATGGGACAGGGATAACTATGGCTACACCTTC. It translates to CASSVWDRDNYGYTF.

The chain employs TRBV28 and TRBJ1-5; no clear D. The V gene's germline CDR1 is MDHEN and CDR2 SYDVKM. This CDR3 is 12 amino acids long. Trimming took off 9 bases at V and 6 bases at J, with 12 bases between the two ends. CDR3 sequence reads: CASRAGTQPQHF. The CDR3 bases are TGTGCCAGTAGGGCGGGCACTCAGCCCCAGCATTTT.

The genes are TRBV4-2 and TRBJ2-3, with 11 positions matching TRBD2. CDR1 LGHNA and CDR2 YNFKEQ come from the germline V gene. The CDR3 consists of 16 residues. Germline trimming cut 2 bases from V and 6 bases from J; bases unmatched to any gene: 7. The CDR3 coding sequence is TGTGCCAGCAGCCAAACAACTAGCGGGGGATGGGATACGCAGTATTTT. It encodes CASSQTTSGGWDTQYF.

The chain is built from TRBV7-9 and TRBJ2-3, with 8 bases that match TRBD2. The CDR3 sequence is 15 residues long. J gave up 1 base and V 5 bases, and 5 bases lay outside the gene matches. In germline, CDR1 is SEHNR, CDR2 FQNEAQ (reference sequence). CDR3 nucleotides: TGTGCCAGCAGCCTCGGAGCGGGGGGCACAGATACGCAGTATTTT. Amino acids: CASSLGAGGTDTQYF.

About this clone itself: A read error may produce the germline difference seen at one junction end. The rearrangement uses TRBV7-7 and TRBJ2-2; the D is unclear. Looked up from germline, CDR1 is SSHAT and CDR2 is FNYEAQ (reference sequence). The CDR3 sequence is 13 residues long. The CDR3: CASSFLLHGELFF. The CDR3 bases are TGTGCTAGCAGCTTCTTACTTCACGGGGAGCTGTTTTTT.

V and J are TRBV2 and TRBJ2-5; no clear D. V was trimmed by 2 bases and J by 1 base, leaving 11 bases between them. The germline V gene has CDR1 SNHLY and CDR2 FYNNEI. The CDR3 sequence is 15 residues long. Here the CDR3 DNA reads TGTGCCAGCAGTGAAACGGATGCGGCCCAAGAGACCCAGTACTTC. It codes for CASSETDAAQETQYF.

This clone was seen just once. This chain uses TRBV6-6 with TRBJ1-2; D is unclear. This CDR3 comprises 14 residues. Trimming cost V 0 bases and J 4 bases, with 9 bases left between them. CDR1 and CDR2 (germline): MNHNY, SVGAGI (reference sequence). The CDR3 region is CASSYSKSSYGYTF. The CDR3 DNA sequence: TGTGCCAGCAGTTACTCGAAAAGTAGCTATGGCTACACCTTC.

V gene TRBV6-6 combines with J gene TRBJ1-1; a possible D gene is TRBD1 (5 bases). The germline V gene has CDR1 MNHNY and CDR2 SVGAGI (reference sequence). V lost 0 bases and J 0 bases, leaving 11 bases between the germline ends. This CDR3 contains 16 residues. The CDR3 sequence is CASSYSSPDMNTEAFF. DNA of the CDR3: TGTGCCAGCAGTTACTCGAGCCCGGACATGAACACTGAAGCTTTCTTT.

J is TRBJ2-7 and V is TRBV6-5, with D perhaps matching TRBD2 (6 bases). Germline CDR1 and CDR2: MNHEY and SVGAGI. The V end lost 2 bases, the J end lost 2 bases, and 13 bases lay between the germline ends. The CDR3 is made up of 15 amino acids. This chain's CDR3 is CASSYIGGEAYEQYF. The CDR3, as DNA: TGTGCCAGCAGTTACATCGGGGGAGAAGCCTACGAGCAGTACTTC.

V is TRBV10-3 and J is TRBJ2-7, with TRBD1 as a possible D gene (6 bases). Germline assignment: CDR1 ENHRY and CDR2 SYGVKD. With 3 bases removed from V and 0 bases from J, the gap between germline ends came to 9 bases. The length of the CDR3 is 14 residues. The CDR3 reads CAISDSQGSYEQYF. CDR3 sequence (DNA): TGTGCCATCAGTGACTCACAGGGCTCCTACGAGCAGTACTTC.

CDR3 in amino acids: CASSLSPGSAYNEQFF. The DNA of the CDR3 is TGTGCCAGCAGCTTATCTCCGGGATCGGCATACAATGAGCAGTTCTTC. The V and J genes are TRBV7-2 and TRBJ2-1, with D possibly being TRBD2 (5 bases). Trimming stripped 2 bases from V and 4 bases from J, with 15 bases between. The CDR3 loop spans 16 amino acids. Germline loops: CDR1 SGHTA, CDR2 FQGNSA.

The J gene is TRBJ2-7, the V gene TRBV7-8, with TRBD1 matching 9 bases. The germline CDR1 and CDR2 sequences are SGHVS and FQNEAQ. V lost 4 bases, J lost 5 bases, and 9 bases stayed unmatched. The CDR3 covers 15 residues. CDR3 in amino acids: CASSSYPGTGNEQYF. CDR3 DNA: TGTGCCAGCAGCTCCTATCCCGGGACAGGGAACGAGCAGTACTTC.

This chain links TRBV6-6 with TRBJ2-1; D is unclear. Trimming removed 6 bases at V and 2 bases at J, with 14 bases between. The CDR3 runs to 15 residues. Germline CDR1 is MNHNY and CDR2 is SVGAGI (reference sequence). Here the CDR3 DNA reads TGTGCCAGCAGGCTCGAGAGGTACGCCTACAATGAGCAGTTCTTC. Translation: CASRLERYAYNEQFF.

This chain joins TRBV15 and TRBJ2-1; possibly TRBD2 for D (6 bases). Per the germline V gene, CDR1 is LNHNV and CDR2 is YYDKDF (reference sequence). The ends were cut back, 1 base at V and 4 bases at J, with 14 bases in the middle. The CDR3 totals 16 residues. The CDR3 here is CATSRGLGGVYNEQFF. CDR3 nucleotide sequence: TGTGCCACCAGCAGAGGTCTTGGCGGGGTATACAATGAGCAGTTCTTC. Supplemented by reference TRBV15 and TRBJ2-1, the full variable domain reads DAMVIQNPRYQVTQFGKPVTLSCSQTLNHNVMYWYQQKSSQAPKLLFHYYDKDFNNEADTPDNFQSRRPNTSFCFLDIRSPGLGDTAMYLCATSRGLGGVYNEQFFGPGTRLTVL.

This chain links TRBV30 with TRBJ2-5; D is unclear. V lost 0 bases and J lost 5, with 16 bases in between. Germline V lookup: CDR1 GTSNPN, CDR2 SVGIG (reference sequence). The CDR3 has 15 amino acids. Here the CDR3 DNA reads TGTGCCTGGAGTGTCGGAGCCGGTCGTCGGGAGACCCAGTACTTC. Amino acid sequence: CAWSVGAGRRETQYF.

This chain links TRBV4-2 with TRBJ2-5; TRBD1 might be the D (5 bases). The CDR3 runs 17 residues. The ends were cut back, 3 bases at V and 0 bases at J, with 17 bases in the middle. CDR1 LGHNA and CDR2 YNFKEQ come from the germline V gene. Here the CDR3 reads CASSQAKVQGHQETQYF. DNA of the CDR3: TGTGCCAGCAGCCAGGCAAAGGTCCAGGGCCACCAAGAGACCCAGTACTTC.

V gene TRBV28 combines with J gene TRBJ2-1; 8 nucleotides align to TRBD1. Germline V gives CDR1 MDHEN, CDR2 SYDVKM. J gave up 12 bases and V 5 bases, and 18 bases lay outside the gene matches. CDR3 length: 16 amino acids. CDR3 coding DNA: TGTGCCAGCAGTACCACGGGGCAGGGGGCGGGATCTGCGCAGTTCTTC. As protein: CASSTTGQGAGSAQFF.

This clone appeared a single time. V usage is TRBV7-3 and J usage is TRBJ1-1; D is unresolved. Looked up from germline, CDR1 is SGHTA and CDR2 is FQGTGA. V was cut by 3 bases and J by 4 bases, with 9 bases left in between. The CDR3 length is 13 residues. CDR3 sequence: CASSFTKRTEAFF. The CDR3, as DNA: TGTGCCAGCAGCTTTACGAAGCGCACTGAAGCTTTCTTT. Full variable domain (remainder filled in from reference TRBV7-3 and TRBJ1-1): GAGVSQTPSNKVTEKGKYVELRCDPISGHTALYWYRQSLGQGPEFLIYFQGTGAADDSGLPNDRFFAVRPEGSVSTLKIQRTERGDSAVYLCASSFTKRTEAFFGQGTRLTVV.

This sequence joins TRBV19 and TRBJ2-6; 9 bases fit TRBD2. With 4 bases clipped from V and 4 bases from J, the junction kept 11 bases outside the gene matches. Per germline, CDR1 LNHDA and CDR2 SQIVND (reference sequence). The CDR3 contains 18 residues. CDR3 in DNA: TGTGCCAGTAGTAAGGGTAGCGGGAGATCCTCCGGGGCCAACGTCCTGACTTTC. Translated: CASSKGSGRSSGANVLTF.